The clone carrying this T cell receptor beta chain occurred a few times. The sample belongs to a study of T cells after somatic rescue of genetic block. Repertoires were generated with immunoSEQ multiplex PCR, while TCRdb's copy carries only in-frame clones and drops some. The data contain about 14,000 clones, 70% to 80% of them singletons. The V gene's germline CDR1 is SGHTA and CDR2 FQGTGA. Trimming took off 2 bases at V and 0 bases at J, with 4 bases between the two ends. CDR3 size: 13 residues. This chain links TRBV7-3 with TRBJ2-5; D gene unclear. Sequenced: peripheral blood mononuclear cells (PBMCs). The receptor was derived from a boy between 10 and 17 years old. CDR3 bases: TGTGCCAGCAGCTTATCAAACCAAGAGACCCAGTACTTC. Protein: CASSLSNQETQYF.